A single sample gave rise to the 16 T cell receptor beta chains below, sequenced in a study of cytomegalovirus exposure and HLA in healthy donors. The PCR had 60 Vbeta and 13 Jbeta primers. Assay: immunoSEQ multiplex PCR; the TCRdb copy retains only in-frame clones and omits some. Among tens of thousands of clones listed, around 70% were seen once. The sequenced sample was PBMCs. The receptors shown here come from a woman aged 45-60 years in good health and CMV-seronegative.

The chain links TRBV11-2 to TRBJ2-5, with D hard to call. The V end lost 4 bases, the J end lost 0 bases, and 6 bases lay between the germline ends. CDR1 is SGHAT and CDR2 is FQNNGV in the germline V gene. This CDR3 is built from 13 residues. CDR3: CASSSTDQETQYF. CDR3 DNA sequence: TGTGCCAGCAGCTCAACAGACCAAGAGACCCAGTACTTC.

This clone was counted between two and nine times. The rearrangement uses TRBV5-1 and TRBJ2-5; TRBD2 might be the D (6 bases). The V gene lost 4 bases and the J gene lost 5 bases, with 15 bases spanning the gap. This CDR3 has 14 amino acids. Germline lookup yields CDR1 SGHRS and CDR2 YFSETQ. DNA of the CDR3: TGCGCCAGCAGCCCAGGACTGGGACTGGAGACCCAGTACTTC. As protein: CASSPGLGLETQYF.

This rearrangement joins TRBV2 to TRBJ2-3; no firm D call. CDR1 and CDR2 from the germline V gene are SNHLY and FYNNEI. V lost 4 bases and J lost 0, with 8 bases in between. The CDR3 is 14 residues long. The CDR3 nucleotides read TGTGCCAGCAGTGTGGGCCCTAGCACAGATACGCAGTATTTT. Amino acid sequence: CASSVGPSTDTQYF.

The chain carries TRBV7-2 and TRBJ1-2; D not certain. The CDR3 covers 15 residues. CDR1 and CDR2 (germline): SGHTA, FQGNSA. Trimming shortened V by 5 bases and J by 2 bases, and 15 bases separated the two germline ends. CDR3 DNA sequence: TGTGCCAGCAGCATCCCACAGAGAAGAAACTATGGCTACACCTTC. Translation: CASSIPQRRNYGYTF.

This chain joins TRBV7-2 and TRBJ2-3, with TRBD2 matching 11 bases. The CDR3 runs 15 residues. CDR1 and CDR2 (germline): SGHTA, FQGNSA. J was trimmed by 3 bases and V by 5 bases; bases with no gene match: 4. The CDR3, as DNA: TGTGCCAGCAGCCTCATAGCGGGGGGGACAGATACGCAGTATTTT. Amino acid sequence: CASSLIAGGTDTQYF.

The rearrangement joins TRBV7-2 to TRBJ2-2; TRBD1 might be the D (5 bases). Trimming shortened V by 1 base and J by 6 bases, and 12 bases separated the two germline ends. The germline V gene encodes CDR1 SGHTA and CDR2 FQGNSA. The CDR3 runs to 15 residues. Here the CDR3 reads CASSLGRVLAGELFF. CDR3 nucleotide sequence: TGTGCCAGCAGCTTAGGCAGGGTGCTGGCCGGGGAGCTGTTTTTT.

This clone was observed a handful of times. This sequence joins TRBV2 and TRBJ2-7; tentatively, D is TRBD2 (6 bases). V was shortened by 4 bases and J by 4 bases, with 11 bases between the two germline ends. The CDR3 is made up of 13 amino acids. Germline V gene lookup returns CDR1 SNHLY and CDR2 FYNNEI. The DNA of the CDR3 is TGTGCCAGCAGTGTAGGAGGGCCTTACGAGCAGTACTTC. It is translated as CASSVGGPYEQYF.

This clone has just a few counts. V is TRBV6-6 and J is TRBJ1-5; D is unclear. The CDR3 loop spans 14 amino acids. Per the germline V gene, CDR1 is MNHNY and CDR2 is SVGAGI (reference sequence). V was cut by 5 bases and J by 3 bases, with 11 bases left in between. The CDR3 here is CASSQTESNQPQHF. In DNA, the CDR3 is TGTGCCAGCAGTCAAACAGAGTCCAATCAGCCCCAGCATTTT.

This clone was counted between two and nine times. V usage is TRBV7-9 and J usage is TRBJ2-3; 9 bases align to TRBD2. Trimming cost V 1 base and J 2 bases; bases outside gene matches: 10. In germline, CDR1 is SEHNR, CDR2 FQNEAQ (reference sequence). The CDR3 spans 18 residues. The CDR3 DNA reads TGTGCCAGCAGCTTAGGGTTAGCGGGGGCTCGGAACACAGATACGCAGTATTTT. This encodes CASSLGLAGARNTDTQYF.

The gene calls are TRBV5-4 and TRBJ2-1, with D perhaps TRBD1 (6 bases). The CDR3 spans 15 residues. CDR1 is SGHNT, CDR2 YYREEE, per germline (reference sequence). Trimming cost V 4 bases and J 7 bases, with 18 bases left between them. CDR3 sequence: CASSPSGAGVNEQFF. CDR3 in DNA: TGTGCCAGCAGCCCCTCCGGGGCAGGGGTTAATGAGCAGTTCTTC.

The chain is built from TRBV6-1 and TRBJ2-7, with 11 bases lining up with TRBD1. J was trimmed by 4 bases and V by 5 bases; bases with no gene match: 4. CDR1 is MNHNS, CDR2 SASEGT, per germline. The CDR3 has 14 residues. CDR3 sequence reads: CASSTGTGGYEQYF. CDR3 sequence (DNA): TGTGCCAGCAGTACCGGGACAGGGGGATACGAGCAGTACTTC.

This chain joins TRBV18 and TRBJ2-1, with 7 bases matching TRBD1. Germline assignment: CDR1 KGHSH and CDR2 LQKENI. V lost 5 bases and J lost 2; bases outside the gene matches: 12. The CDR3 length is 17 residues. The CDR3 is CASSAASGTAAYNEQFF. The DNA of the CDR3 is TGTGCCAGCTCAGCAGCCTCCGGGACAGCAGCCTACAATGAGCAGTTCTTC.

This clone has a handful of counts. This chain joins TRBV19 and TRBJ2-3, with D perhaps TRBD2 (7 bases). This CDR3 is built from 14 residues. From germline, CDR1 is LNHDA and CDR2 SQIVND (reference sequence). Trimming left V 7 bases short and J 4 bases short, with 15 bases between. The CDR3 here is CASKAGAVADTQYF. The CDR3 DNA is TGTGCCAGTAAGGCGGGGGCGGTCGCAGATACGCAGTATTTT.

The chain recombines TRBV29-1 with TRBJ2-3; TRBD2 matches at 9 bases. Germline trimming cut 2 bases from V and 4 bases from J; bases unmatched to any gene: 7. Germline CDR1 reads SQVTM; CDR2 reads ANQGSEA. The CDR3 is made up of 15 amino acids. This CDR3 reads CSVELLLAGSDTQYF. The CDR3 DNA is TGCAGCGTTGAACTTCTGCTAGCGGGGTCAGATACGCAGTATTTT.

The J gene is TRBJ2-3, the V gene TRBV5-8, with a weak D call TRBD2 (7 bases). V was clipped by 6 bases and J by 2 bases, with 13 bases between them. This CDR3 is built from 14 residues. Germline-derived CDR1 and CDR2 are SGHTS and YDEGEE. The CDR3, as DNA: TGTGCCAGCATCAAGGGGGGGGCCACAGATACGCAGTATTTT. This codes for CASIKGGATDTQYF.

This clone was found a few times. The CDR3: CATGGNEQFF. The DNA of the CDR3 is TGTGCCACCGGGGGCAATGAGCAGTTCTTC. V is TRBV2 and J is TRBJ2-1; D is perhaps TRBD2 (6 bases). The ends were cut back, 10 bases at V and 6 bases at J, with 7 bases in the middle. CDR3 length equals 10 residues. Germline assignment: CDR1 SNHLY and CDR2 FYNNEI.